This T cell receptor (beta chain) was identified during a study of T-cell reconstitution after alpha-beta-depleted transplantation in children. This clonotype was found many times. Preparation of the TCRbeta library used unique molecular identifiers. TCRdb ran MiXCR on the PCR reads and lists one entry per CDR3 protein. Of a few hundred thousand distinct CDR3 sequences in the sample, 20% were seen once. Germline loops: CDR1 LGHNA, CDR2 YNFKEQ. The CDR3 is 14 amino acids. Germline trimming cut 3 bases from V and 4 bases from J; bases unmatched to any gene: 6. This specimen consisted of PBMCs from the stem cell graft donor, obtained from the stem cell graft. The sequence derives from a human donor who donated a stem cell graft to a child with acute myeloid leukemia. This chain uses TRBV4-2 with TRBJ2-7; 7 bases align to TRBD1. The CDR3 DNA reads TGTGCCAGCAGCCACAGGGACAGCGTTTACGAGCAGTACTTC. Protein: CASSHRDSVYEQYF.